This is a list of T cell receptor beta chains from one sample in a study of blood T cell repertoires in COVID-19. Method: immunoSEQ multiplex PCR; TCRdb's copy keeps in-frame clones and lacks some. In the table there are around 310,000 clones, around nine tenths of which are singletons. Sequencing was done on a sample of PBMCs or T cells enriched from blood (not recorded which). The receptors come from a woman aged 40 to 49 who had recovered from COVID-19. CDR3s include the opening cysteine and the closing phenylalanine or tryptophan. Each record gives: J gene, V gene, D gene, CDR3 protein, CDR3 DNA. A D gene is named only where the DNA matches it firmly.

TRBJ2-1 TRBV5-6 TRBD1 CASSLAGTVNNEQFF TGTGCCAGCAGCTTGGCAGGGACAGTAAACAATGAGCAGTTCTTC
TRBJ2-2 TRBV5-1 TRBD1 CASLGTGITGELFF TGCGCCAGCTTGGGGACAGGGATCACCGGGGAGCTGTTTTTT
TRBJ2-1 TRBV7-8 NA CASSLIAPEQFF TGTGCCAGCAGCTTGATAGCCCCTGAGCAGTTCTTC
TRBJ2-7 TRBV6-5 NA CASSYRFEQYF TGTGCCAGCAGTTACCGTTTCGAGCAGTACTTC
TRBJ2-7 TRBV13 TRBD2 CASSSGGYVYEQYF TGTGCCAGCAGTAGCGGGGGATACGTCTACGAGCAGTACTTC
TRBJ1-4 TRBV7-2 TRBD1 CASSINRGAVEKLFF TGTGCCAGCAGCATAAACAGGGGCGCGGTTGAAAAACTGTTTTTT
TRBJ1-2 TRBV19 TRBD1 CASKPGQRRGYTF TGTGCCAGTAAACCGGGACAGCGGAGGGGCTACACCTTC
TRBJ2-7 TRBV10-3 TRBD2 CAISGASGYEQYF TGTGCCATTAGCGGTGCTAGCGGCTACGAGCAGTACTTC
TRBJ1-3 TRBV19 TRBD1 CASSTNRGGNTIYF TGTGCCAGTAGCACAAACAGGGGTGGAAACACCATATATTTT
TRBJ1-5 TRBV4-1 NA CASSQTGDQPQHF TGCGCCAGCAGCCAAACAGGAGATCAGCCCCAGCATTTT